A selection of T cell receptor beta chains follows, all from one sample in a study of T cell responses to AZD1222 COVID-19 vaccine. Profiling relied on immunoSEQ multiplex PCR, and the TCRdb table lists in-frame clones only, not all of them. The table shows about 92,000 clones, with approximately 91% occurring only once. The sequenced sample was peripheral blood, obtained on day 0 of AZD1222 vaccination. These receptors were taken from an adult in good health. The CDR3 runs from the conserved cysteine through the conserved F or W. D genes are given only for firm matches. Expanded clones are given a class, and other clones once, few, many or no size at all.

size: -
V: TRBV7-9
D: TRBD1
J: TRBJ1-2
DNA: TGTGCCAGCAGCCCAGCCGGACAGGGGCACTTAGGCTACACCTTC
CDR3: CASSPAGQGHLGYTF

size: -
V: TRBV2
D: -
J: TRBJ1-6
DNA: TGTGCCAGCATTAGGGATGTAGATTCACCCCTCCACTTT
CDR3: CASIRDVDSPLHF

size: -
V: TRBV7-9
D: -
J: TRBJ2-7
DNA: TGTGCCAGCGGACAAAGCAGCCAGGAGCAGTACTTC
CDR3: CASGQSSQEQYF

size: -
V: TRBV5-5
D: -
J: TRBJ1-1
DNA: TGTGCCAGCAGCTTGGGCGCGGACACTGAAGCTTTCTTT
CDR3: CASSLGADTEAFF

size: -
V: TRBV24-1
D: -
J: TRBJ1-1
DNA: TGTGCCACCAGTGAAGGGCCGAACACTGAAGCTTTCTTT
CDR3: CATSEGPNTEAFF

size: -
V: TRBV10-3
D: TRBD2
J: TRBJ2-5
DNA: TGTGCCATCAGTGCACAGCTTGTGGCGGGGGGGTACCAAGAGACCCAGTACTTC
CDR3: CAISAQLVAGGYQETQYF

size: -
V: TRBV13
D: -
J: TRBJ1-2
DNA: TGTGCCAGCAGCAAGGGGGAACGAACAGGCTATGGCTACACCTTC
CDR3: CASSKGERTGYGYTF

size: once
V: TRBV24-1
D: -
J: TRBJ1-2
DNA: TGTGCCACCAGTGATCCCGGACAAGCTAACTATGGCTACACCTTC
CDR3: CATSDPGQANYGYTF

size: -
V: TRBV23-1
D: TRBD2
J: TRBJ2-7
DNA: TGCGCCAGCAGTCAACTAGCGGGTGATACCTACGAGCAGTACTTC
CDR3: CASSQLAGDTYEQYF

size: -
V: TRBV7-2
D: -
J: TRBJ1-2
DNA: TGTGCCAGCAGCTTGAGGGGCGGCTACACCTTC
CDR3: CASSLRGGYTF

size: few
V: TRBV15
D: TRBD1
J: TRBJ1-5
DNA: TGTGCCACCAGCGGGGGACAGGGGACCTTGGTTGGCAATCAGCCCCAGCATTTT
CDR3: CATSGGQGTLVGNQPQHF

size: -
V: TRBV7-9
D: -
J: TRBJ1-1
DNA: TGTGCCAGCAGCTTAGTTCAGGAGACTGAAGCTTTCTTT
CDR3: CASSLVQETEAFF

size: -
V: TRBV18
D: -
J: TRBJ2-3
DNA: TGTGCCAGCTCACCGAACCGGGAAGAGGCGCAGTATTTT
CDR3: CASSPNREEAQYF

size: -
V: TRBV11-2
D: -
J: TRBJ1-2
DNA: TGTGCCAGCAGCTTAGATTGGGGCAGGGTGGATGGCTACACCTTC
CDR3: CASSLDWGRVDGYTF

size: -
V: TRBV10-3
D: -
J: TRBJ1-3
DNA: TGTGCCATCAGTGTCGAGGGAGCTGGAAACACCATATATTTT
CDR3: CAISVEGAGNTIYF

size: -
V: TRBV5-4
D: -
J: TRBJ2-2
DNA: TGTGCCAGCAGCCCAGGGGTGGTGAACACCGGGGAGCTGTTTTTT
CDR3: CASSPGVVNTGELFF

size: -
V: TRBV5-1
D: -
J: TRBJ1-3
DNA: TGCGCCAGCAGCTTACAGGTCTCTGGAAACACCATATATTTT
CDR3: CASSLQVSGNTIYF

size: once
V: TRBV7-3
D: -
J: TRBJ1-2
DNA: TGTGCCAGCAGCGCACAAGGGGGTGGTGGCTACACCTTC
CDR3: CASSAQGGGGYTF

size: -
V: TRBV7-9
D: TRBD2
J: TRBJ2-7
DNA: TGTGCCAGCAGCTTTAGGGCTAGCGGGGGGACTCATTACGAGCAGTACTTC
CDR3: CASSFRASGGTHYEQYF

size: once
V: TRBV7-6
D: -
J: TRBJ2-2
DNA: TGTGCCAGCAGCCGCCTGTTAGGGACCGGGGAGCTGTTTTTT
CDR3: CASSRLLGTGELFF

size: -
V: TRBV5-1
D: -
J: TRBJ2-7
DNA: TGCGCCAGCAGCTTTACCGGGACGGAAGCCTACGAGCAGTACTTC
CDR3: CASSFTGTEAYEQYF

size: -
V: TRBV7-8
D: -
J: TRBJ2-5
DNA: TGTGCCAGCAGTCTTCCGGGCCTAAGGGAGACCCAGTACTTC
CDR3: CASSLPGLRETQYF

size: -
V: TRBV3-1/TRBV3-2
D: TRBD1
J: TRBJ2-7
DNA: TGTGCCAGCAGCGGACAGGGAACTGGTTACGAGCAGTACTTC
CDR3: CASSGQGTGYEQYF

size: -
V: TRBV10-3
D: -
J: TRBJ2-3
DNA: TGTGCCATCAGTGAGATCAATGGGGGGATCACAGATACGCAGTATTTT
CDR3: CAISEINGGITDTQYF

size: -
V: TRBV28
D: TRBD1
J: TRBJ1-5
DNA: TGTGCCAGCAGTTTCTGGTCAGGGGGCAGCAATCAGCCCCAGCATTTT
CDR3: CASSFWSGGSNQPQHF

size: -
V: TRBV4-3
D: -
J: TRBJ1-4
DNA: TGCGCCAGCAGCCAGACCGGGGAAAAACTGTTTTTT
CDR3: CASSQTGEKLFF

size: -
V: TRBV6-2/TRBV6-3
D: TRBD2
J: TRBJ2-3
DNA: TGTGCCAGCAGTCCCGGACTAGGGGAAGATACGCAGTATTTT
CDR3: CASSPGLGEDTQYF

size: -
V: TRBV19
D: TRBD1
J: TRBJ2-5
DNA: TGTGCCAGTAGTGGACCGGGACAGGGAGAGACCCAGTACTTC
CDR3: CASSGPGQGETQYF

size: -
V: TRBV4-3
D: -
J: TRBJ1-1
DNA: TGCGCCAGCAGCCAAGATCGAGGCACTGAAGCTTTCTTT
CDR3: CASSQDRGTEAFF

size: -
V: TRBV30
D: -
J: TRBJ2-3
DNA: TGTGCCTGGAGTTTCCCAAAAGCTAGCACAGATACGCAGTATTTT
CDR3: CAWSFPKASTDTQYF

size: once
V: TRBV5-1
D: -
J: TRBJ2-5
DNA: TGCGCCAGCAGCTTGGGGGACCCGGGCCCAGAGACCCAGTACTTC
CDR3: CASSLGDPGPETQYF

size: -
V: TRBV6-1
D: -
J: TRBJ2-7
DNA: TGTGCCAGCAGTCCGGGACCGAGGCCATACGAGCAGTACTTC
CDR3: CASSPGPRPYEQYF

size: -
V: TRBV24-1
D: -
J: TRBJ2-3
DNA: TGTGCCACCAGTGATCCGCGCAGGAGTAGCACAGATACGCAGTATTTT
CDR3: CATSDPRRSSTDTQYF

size: -
V: TRBV15
D: -
J: TRBJ2-7
DNA: TGTGCCACCAGCGGGCGGGGTTACGAGCAGTACTTC
CDR3: CATSGRGYEQYF

size: -
V: TRBV6-2/TRBV6-3
D: -
J: TRBJ2-7
DNA: TGTGCCAGCAGTTATAAGGGGGCCTACGAGCAGTACTTC
CDR3: CASSYKGAYEQYF

size: -
V: TRBV3-1/TRBV3-2
D: -
J: TRBJ1-1
DNA: TGTGCCAGCAGCCCCCCCGCCAGGTGGGGCCCGGCAGGGAACACTGAAGCTTTCTTT
CDR3: CASSPPARWGPAGNTEAFF

size: -
V: TRBV2
D: -
J: TRBJ1-3
DNA: TGTGCCAGCAGGTCTGGGGCAGCCCACGGAAACACCATATATTTT
CDR3: CASRSGAAHGNTIYF

size: -
V: TRBV11-3
D: TRBD1
J: TRBJ2-1
DNA: TGTGCCAGCAGCCGTCGAGGAGGCAGGGGGTCCTACAATGAGCAGTTCTTC
CDR3: CASSRRGGRGSYNEQFF

size: -
V: TRBV5-1
D: TRBD1
J: TRBJ1-2
DNA: TGCGCCAGCAGCTTGGGACAGGGAAATGGCTACACCTTC
CDR3: CASSLGQGNGYTF

size: -
V: TRBV4-2
D: TRBD2
J: TRBJ2-4
DNA: TGTGCCAGCAGCCAAGGCACCGACGGGGGGGCCCTGGGCAAAAACATTCAGTACTTC
CDR3: CASSQGTDGGALGKNIQYF

size: -
V: TRBV15
D: -
J: TRBJ1-1
DNA: TGTGCCACCAGCAGAGCGGCGGCATTAATGAACACTGAAGCTTTCTTT
CDR3: CATSRAAALMNTEAFF

size: -
V: TRBV10-3
D: -
J: TRBJ1-6
DNA: TGTGCCATCAGTGCCTGGACGGTGGGAAATTCACCCCTCCACTTT
CDR3: CAISAWTVGNSPLHF

size: -
V: TRBV5-1
D: -
J: TRBJ2-3
DNA: TGCGCCAGCAGCCAGGACTCCGCAGGAGATACGCAGTATTTT
CDR3: CASSQDSAGDTQYF

size: -
V: TRBV6-6
D: TRBD1
J: TRBJ1-1
DNA: TGTGCCAGCACCCAGACAGGGAGGACCACTGAGGCTTTCTTT
CDR3: CASTQTGRTTEAFF

size: few
V: TRBV6-2/TRBV6-3
D: TRBD1
J: TRBJ1-6
DNA: TGTGCCAGCAGTTGGACAGGGGGCGATTCACCCCTCCACTTT
CDR3: CASSWTGGDSPLHF

size: -
V: TRBV6-5
D: TRBD1
J: TRBJ1-5
DNA: TGTGCCAGCAGTCGAGGGACAGACCAATTTCAGCCCCAGCATTTT
CDR3: CASSRGTDQFQPQHF

size: -
V: TRBV7-9
D: -
J: TRBJ1-3
DNA: TGTGCCAGCAGCTCACAGGTTCTCTCTGGAAACACCATATATTTT
CDR3: CASSSQVLSGNTIYF

size: -
V: TRBV5-1
D: -
J: TRBJ1-1
DNA: TGCGCCAGCTCCACGAGGGCGCAGGGGTTTTCTGAAGCTTTCTTT
CDR3: CASSTRAQGFSEAFF

size: -
V: TRBV4-2
D: -
J: TRBJ1-5
DNA: TGTGCCAGCAGCCAAGTGGGCAGGGGAGACAATCAGCCCCAGCATTTT
CDR3: CASSQVGRGDNQPQHF

size: -
V: TRBV12-3/TRBV12-4
D: -
J: TRBJ2-7
DNA: TGTGCCAGCAGTTTAAACGGCGAGCAGTACTTC
CDR3: CASSLNGEQYF

size: -
V: TRBV5-1
D: -
J: TRBJ1-2
DNA: TGCGCCAGCACCCCGGCTGGGGGTATTAACTATGGCTACACCTTC
CDR3: CASTPAGGINYGYTF

size: -
V: TRBV2
D: -
J: TRBJ1-5
DNA: TGTGCCAGCAGGTCACAGGGAGGCGGCAATCAGCCCCAGCATTTT
CDR3: CASRSQGGGNQPQHF

size: -
V: TRBV5-1
D: TRBD2
J: TRBJ2-5
DNA: TGCGCCAGCAGCTCCCTGACTAGCGGACGTAAAGAGACCCAGTACTTC
CDR3: CASSSLTSGRKETQYF

size: -
V: TRBV5-1
D: TRBD1
J: TRBJ1-6
DNA: TGCGCCAGCAGCTCTCTCACAGGGGGATCGGGAAATTCACCCCTCCACTTT
CDR3: CASSSLTGGSGNSPLHF